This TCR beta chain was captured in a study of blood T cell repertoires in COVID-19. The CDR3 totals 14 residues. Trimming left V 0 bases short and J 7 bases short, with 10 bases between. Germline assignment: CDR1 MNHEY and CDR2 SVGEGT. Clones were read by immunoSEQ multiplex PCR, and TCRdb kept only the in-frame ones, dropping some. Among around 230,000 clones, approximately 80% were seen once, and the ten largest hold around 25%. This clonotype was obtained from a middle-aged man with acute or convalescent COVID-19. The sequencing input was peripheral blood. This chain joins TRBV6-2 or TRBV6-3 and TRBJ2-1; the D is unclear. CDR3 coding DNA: TGTGCCAGCAGTTACTCGGCGCGGCGGAATGAGCAGTTCTTC. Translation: CASSYSARRNEQFF.